This T cell receptor beta chain was identified during a study of cytomegalovirus exposure and HLA in healthy donors. Whole-study findings and limits: Follow-up analysis found HLA locus-dependent TCR association rates, highest for DRB1 and lowest for HLA-C. Rarity marked most TCR sequences, yet some public TCRs occurred in many donors. Later analysis associated a missense DCLRE1C variant with TCR beta V- and J-gene trimming.

Amplification used 60 Vbeta primers and 13 Jbeta primers. Sequencing used immunoSEQ multiplex PCR; TCRdb keeps in-frame clones, though not all of them. The table shows around 150,000 clones, with about 79% occurring only once. This CDR3 spans 15 amino acids. Between the trimmed V and J ends, which lost 0 bases and 8 bases, there was a span of 15 bases. Looked up from germline, CDR1 is SGHNT and CDR2 is YYREEE (reference sequence). In regard to this clone: Its antigen is currently unknown.

The V call is TRBV5-4, the J call TRBJ2-1; D gene uncertain. This receptor was identified in a male donor in good health and CMV-seronegative. Sequencing was performed on PBMCs. The CDR3 reads CASSLVGSPADEQFF. In DNA form, the CDR3 reads TGTGCCAGCAGCTTGGTCGGTAGCCCGGCAGATGAGCAGTTCTTC.